This T cell receptor beta chain originates from a study of T cell responses to AZD1222 COVID-19 vaccine. Study background: Both about-4-week and about-12-week second-dose recipients were combined.

Repertoires were generated with immunoSEQ multiplex PCR, while TCRdb's copy carries only in-frame clones and drops some. The table includes 85,000 to 130,000 clones, approximately 87% detected once. This clone was seen only once. Between the trimmed V and J ends, which lost 3 bases and 0 bases, there was a span of 10 bases. Germline values: CDR1 LNHDA, CDR2 SQIVND (reference sequence). The CDR3 has 15 residues. Sequences were derived from peripheral blood, sampled on day 0 of AZD1222 vaccination. The receptor comes from an adult in good health. The chain couples TRBV19 to TRBJ2-3; tentatively, D is TRBD2 (5 bases). The CDR3 DNA sequence: TGTGCCAGTAGTATTGGGCGAGGGAGCACAGATACGCAGTATTTT. Translating gives CASSIGRGSTDTQYF.